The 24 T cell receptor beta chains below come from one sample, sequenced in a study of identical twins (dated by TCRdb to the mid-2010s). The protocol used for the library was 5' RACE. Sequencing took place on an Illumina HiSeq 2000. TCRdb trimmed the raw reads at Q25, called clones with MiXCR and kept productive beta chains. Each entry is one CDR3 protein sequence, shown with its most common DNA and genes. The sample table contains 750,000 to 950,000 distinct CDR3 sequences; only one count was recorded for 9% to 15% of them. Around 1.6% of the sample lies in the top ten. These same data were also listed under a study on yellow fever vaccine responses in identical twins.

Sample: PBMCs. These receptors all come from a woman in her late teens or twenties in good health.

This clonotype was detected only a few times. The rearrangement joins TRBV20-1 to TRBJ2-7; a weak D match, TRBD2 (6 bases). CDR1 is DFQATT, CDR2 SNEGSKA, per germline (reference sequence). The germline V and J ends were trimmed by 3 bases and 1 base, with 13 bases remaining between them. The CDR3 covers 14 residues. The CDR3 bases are TGCAGTGCTAGTGTGGCTAGCGAATCCTACGAGCAGTACTTC. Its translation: CSASVASESYEQYF.

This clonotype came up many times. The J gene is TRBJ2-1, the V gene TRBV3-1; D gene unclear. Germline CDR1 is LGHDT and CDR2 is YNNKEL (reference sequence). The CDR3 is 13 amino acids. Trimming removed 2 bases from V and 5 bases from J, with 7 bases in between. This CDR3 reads CASSQPPHNEQFF. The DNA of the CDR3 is TGTGCCAGCAGCCAACCCCCTCACAATGAGCAGTTCTTC.

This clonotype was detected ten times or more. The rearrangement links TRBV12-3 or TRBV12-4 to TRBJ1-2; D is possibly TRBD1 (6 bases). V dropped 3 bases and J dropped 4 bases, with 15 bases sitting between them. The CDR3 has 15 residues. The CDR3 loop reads CASSLQGSNSYGYTF. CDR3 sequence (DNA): TGTGCCAGCAGTTTGCAGGGGTCAAACTCCTATGGCTACACCTTC.

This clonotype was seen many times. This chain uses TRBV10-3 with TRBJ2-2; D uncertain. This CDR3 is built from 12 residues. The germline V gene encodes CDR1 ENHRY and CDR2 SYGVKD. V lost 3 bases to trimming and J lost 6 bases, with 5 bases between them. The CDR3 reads CAISEFPGELFF. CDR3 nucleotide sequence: TGTGCCATCAGTGAATTTCCCGGGGAGCTGTTTTTT.

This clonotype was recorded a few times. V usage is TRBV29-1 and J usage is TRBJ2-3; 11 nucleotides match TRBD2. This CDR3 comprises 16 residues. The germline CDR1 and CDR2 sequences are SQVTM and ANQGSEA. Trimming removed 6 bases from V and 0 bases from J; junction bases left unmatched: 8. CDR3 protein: CSVATTSGTSTDTQYF. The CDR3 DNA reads TGCAGCGTCGCGACGACTAGCGGGACGAGCACAGATACGCAGTATTTT.

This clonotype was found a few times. CDR3 nucleotide sequence: TGCGCCAGCAGCTTGGTGGGGAGCAGCTATGGCTACACCTTC. Amino acid sequence: CASSLVGSSYGYTF. The chain links TRBV5-1 to TRBJ1-2, with no clear D. This CDR3 contains 14 residues. V was trimmed by 0 bases and J by 4 bases, leaving 10 bases between them. The V gene's germline CDR1 is SGHRS and CDR2 YFSETQ.

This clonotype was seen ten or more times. CDR3 in DNA: TGCGCCAGCAGCTTGGATCTAGGCCTGAACACTGAAGCTTTCTTT. It is translated as CASSLDLGLNTEAFF. The genes are TRBV5-1 and TRBJ1-1; D gene unclear. CDR1 and CDR2 from the germline V gene are SGHRS and YFSETQ. V lost 0 bases, J lost 0 bases, and 9 bases lay in between. This CDR3 is built from 15 residues.

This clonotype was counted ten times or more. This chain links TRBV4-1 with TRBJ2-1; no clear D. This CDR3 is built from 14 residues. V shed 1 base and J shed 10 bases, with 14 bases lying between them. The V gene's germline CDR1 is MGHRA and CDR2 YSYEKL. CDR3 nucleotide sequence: TGCGCCAGCAGCCAAGTTCAGTGGTTGGAGGAGCAGTTCTTC. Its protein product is CASSQVQWLEEQFF.

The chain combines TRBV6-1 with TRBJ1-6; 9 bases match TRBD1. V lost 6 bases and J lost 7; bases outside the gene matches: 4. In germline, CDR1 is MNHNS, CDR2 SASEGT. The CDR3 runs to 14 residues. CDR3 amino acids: CASSDDRGNSPLHF. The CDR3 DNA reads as TGTGCCAGCAGCGATGACAGGGGGAATTCACCCCTCCACTTT.

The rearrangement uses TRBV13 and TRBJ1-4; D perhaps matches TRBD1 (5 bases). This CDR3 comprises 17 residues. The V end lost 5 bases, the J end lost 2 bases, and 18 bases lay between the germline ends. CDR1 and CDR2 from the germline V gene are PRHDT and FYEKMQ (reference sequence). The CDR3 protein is CASSAGPRGTTNEKLFF. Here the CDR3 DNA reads TGTGCCAGCAGCGCCGGTCCGAGGGGTACGACTAATGAAAAACTGTTTTTT.

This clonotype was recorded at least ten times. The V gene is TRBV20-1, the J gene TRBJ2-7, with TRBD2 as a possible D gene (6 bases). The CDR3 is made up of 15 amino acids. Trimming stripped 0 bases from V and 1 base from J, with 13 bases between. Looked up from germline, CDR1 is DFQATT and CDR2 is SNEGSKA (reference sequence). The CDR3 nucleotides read TGCAGTGCTAGAGACGGGACTCCTGGATCCTACGAGCAGTACTTC. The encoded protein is CSARDGTPGSYEQYF.

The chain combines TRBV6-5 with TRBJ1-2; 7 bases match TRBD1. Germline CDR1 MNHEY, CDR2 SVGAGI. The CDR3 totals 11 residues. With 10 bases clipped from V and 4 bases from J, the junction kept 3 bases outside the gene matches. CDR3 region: CATGTVYGYTF. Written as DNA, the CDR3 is TGTGCCACCGGGACAGTCTATGGCTACACCTTC.

Here the CDR3 DNA reads TGTGCCACCAGCAGAGATCGGACAGGGGTCACGGATACGCAGTATTTT. It yields the protein CATSRDRTGVTDTQYF. The chain employs TRBV15 and TRBJ2-3, with TRBD1 matching over 9 bases. The junction had 7 bases not matched to a gene; V was cut back by 0 bases and J by 6 bases. The CDR3 contains 16 residues. Germline lookup yields CDR1 LNHNV and CDR2 YYDKDF (reference sequence).

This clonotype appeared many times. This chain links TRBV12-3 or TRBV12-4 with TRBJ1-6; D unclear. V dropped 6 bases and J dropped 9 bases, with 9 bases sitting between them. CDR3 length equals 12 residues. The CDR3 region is CASSEGGSPLHF. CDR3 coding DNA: TGTGCCAGCAGCGAGGGCGGTTCACCCCTCCACTTT.

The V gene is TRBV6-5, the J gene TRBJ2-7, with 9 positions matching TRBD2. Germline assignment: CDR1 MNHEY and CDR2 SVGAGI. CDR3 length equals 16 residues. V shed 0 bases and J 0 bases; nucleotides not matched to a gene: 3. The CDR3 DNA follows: TGTGCCAGCAGTTACTCTAGCGGGAGCCCCTCCTACGAGCAGTACTTC. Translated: CASSYSSGSPSYEQYF.

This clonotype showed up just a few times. The CDR3 region has the DNA TGTGCCAGCAGCCCAATTGGGGGGCGGTTTTTGGAGCAGTACTTC. Protein product: CASSPIGGRFLEQYF. This sequence joins TRBV3-1 and TRBJ2-7; D might be TRBD1 or TRBD2, each matching 6 bases. CDR1 and CDR2 (germline): LGHDT, YNNKEL (reference sequence). Trimming removed 4 bases from V and 7 bases from J, with 20 bases in between. The CDR3 loop spans 15 amino acids.

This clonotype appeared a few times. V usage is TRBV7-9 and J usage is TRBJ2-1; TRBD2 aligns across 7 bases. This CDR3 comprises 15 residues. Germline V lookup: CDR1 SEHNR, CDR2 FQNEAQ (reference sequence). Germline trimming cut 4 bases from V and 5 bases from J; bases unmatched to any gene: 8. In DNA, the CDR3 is TGTGCCAGCAGCTCGCGGGGGTTCCCTAACAATGAGCAGTTCTTC. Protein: CASSSRGFPNNEQFF.

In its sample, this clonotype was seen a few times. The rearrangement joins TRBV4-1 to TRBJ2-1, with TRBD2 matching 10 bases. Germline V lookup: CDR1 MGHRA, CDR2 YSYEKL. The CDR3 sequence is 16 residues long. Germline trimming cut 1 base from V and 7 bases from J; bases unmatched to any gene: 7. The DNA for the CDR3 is TGCGCCAGCAGCCAAGGAGGTAGCGGGAGGTATAATGAGCAGTTCTTC. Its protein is CASSQGGSGRYNEQFF.

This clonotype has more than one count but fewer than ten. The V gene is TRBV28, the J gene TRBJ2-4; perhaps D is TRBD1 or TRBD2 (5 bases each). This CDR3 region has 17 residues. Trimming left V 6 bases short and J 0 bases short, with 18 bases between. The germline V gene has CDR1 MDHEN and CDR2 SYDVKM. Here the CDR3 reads CASRRLAGTLAKNIQYF. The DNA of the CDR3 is TGTGCCAGCAGGCGCTTGGCTGGGACCTTAGCCAAAAACATTCAGTACTTC.

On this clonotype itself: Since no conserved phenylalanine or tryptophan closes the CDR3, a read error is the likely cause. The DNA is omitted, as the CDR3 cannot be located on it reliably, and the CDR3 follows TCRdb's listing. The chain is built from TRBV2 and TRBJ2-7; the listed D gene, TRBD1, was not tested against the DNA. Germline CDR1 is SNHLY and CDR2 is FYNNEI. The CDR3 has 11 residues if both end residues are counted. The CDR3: CASSGQGRFVG.

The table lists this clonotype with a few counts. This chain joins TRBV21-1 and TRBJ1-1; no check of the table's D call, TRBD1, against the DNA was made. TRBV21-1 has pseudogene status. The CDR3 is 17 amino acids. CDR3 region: CASSKGGLVPMNTEAFF. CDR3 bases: TGTGCCAGCAGCAAAGGGGGGCTTGTTCCTATGAACACTGAAGCTTTCTTT.

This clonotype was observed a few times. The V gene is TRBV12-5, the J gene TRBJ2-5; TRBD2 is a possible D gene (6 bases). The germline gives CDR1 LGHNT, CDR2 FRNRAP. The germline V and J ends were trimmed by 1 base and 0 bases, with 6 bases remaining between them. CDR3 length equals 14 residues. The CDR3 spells CASGLGGDQETQYF. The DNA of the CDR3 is TGTGCTAGTGGTTTGGGCGGGGACCAAGAGACCCAGTACTTC.

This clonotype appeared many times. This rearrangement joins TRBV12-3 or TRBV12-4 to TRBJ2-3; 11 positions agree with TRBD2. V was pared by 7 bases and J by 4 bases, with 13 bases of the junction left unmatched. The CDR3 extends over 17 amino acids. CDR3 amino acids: CASTLNSGRARPDTQYF. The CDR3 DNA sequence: TGTGCCAGCACCCTAAATAGCGGGAGGGCCCGCCCAGATACGCAGTATTTT.

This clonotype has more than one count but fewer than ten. In DNA, the CDR3 is TGTGCCAGCAGCCAAGACGGTGGGACGGATGGCTACACCTTC. Protein product: CASSQDGGTDGYTF. V is TRBV4-2 and J is TRBJ1-2; D possibly corresponds to TRBD1 (5 bases). Looked up from germline, CDR1 is LGHNA and CDR2 is YNFKEQ. V lost 0 bases, J lost 6 bases, and 11 bases lay in between. The CDR3 sequence is 14 residues long.